This passage covers 13 T cell receptor beta chains from one sample sequenced in a study of regulatory T cells in long-lasting Graves disease (TCRdb year 2021). Library prep was done by multiplex PCR. Instrument used: Illumina HiSeq 4000. CDR3 regions were amplified by Arm-PCR with iRepertoire HTBI primers to construct TCR beta libraries. TCRdb took the public reads, trimmed them with fastp at Q25, ran MiXCR for clone calling and kept in-frame beta chains. CDR3 protein duplicates are merged, each entry listing the most common genes and DNA. Present in this sample are roughly 610,000 distinct CDR3 sequences, under 20% of which were seen just once. Around 19% of the sample is held by the ten biggest clonotypes. The meaning of the sample's time point label: newly diagnosed GD, antithyroid drugs for less than 3 months. For both TCR sequencing and RNA sequencing, RNA was extracted from PBMCs in TRIzol. The sample also formed part of further work on T cells in Graves' hyperthyroidism and ophthalmopathy.

The sample in question was peripheral blood mononuclear cells (PBMCs), obtained at new diagnosis, from a patient treated with antithyroid drugs. Receptors were obtained from a woman in her twenties or thirties with Graves disease. Donor details come from another sample of the same person, matched by shared clones.

In the case of this clonotype: A much larger clone differs by one base, so this may be a read error. V and J are TRBV6-2 or TRBV6-3 and TRBJ1-1; no firm D call. The CDR3 sequence is 13 residues long. Germline-derived CDR1 and CDR2 are MNHEY and SVGEGT. CDR3 nucleotides: TGTGCCAGCAGTTGGGCCGTGAACGCTGAAGCTTTCTTT. It is translated as CASSWAVNAEAFF.

Of note for this clonotype: A much larger clone is a single base away; this may be a read error. V usage is TRBV11-2 and J usage is TRBJ2-7; no definite D call. The germline V gene encodes CDR1 SGHAT and CDR2 FQNNGV. The CDR3 sequence is 11 residues long. In DNA form, the CDR3 reads TGTACCAGCAGCCATACCTACGAGCAGTACTTC. Its protein is CTSSHTYEQYF. Combining the CDR3 with reference TRBV11-2 and TRBJ2-7 gives the whole variable domain EAGVAQSPRYKIIEKRQSVAFWCNPISGHATLYWYQQILGQGPKLLIQFQNNGVVDDSQLPKDRFSAERLKGVDSTLKIQPAKLEDSAVYLCTSSHTYEQYFGPGTRLTVT.

The chain uses TRBV6-2 or TRBV6-3 and TRBJ2-3, with unresolved D. This CDR3 comprises 12 residues. Trimming shortened V by 8 bases and J by 3 bases, and 9 bases separated the two germline ends. Germline CDR1 is MNHEY and CDR2 is SVGEGT. The CDR3 protein is CASGYGTDTQYF. The CDR3 bases are TGTGCCAGCGGATACGGAACAGATACGCAGTATTTT.

This clonotype was counted many times. This chain joins TRBV27 and TRBJ2-1, with 10 bases that match TRBD2. V shed 3 bases and J 7 bases; nucleotides not matched to a gene: 12. This CDR3 comprises 17 residues. Germline V lookup: CDR1 MNHEY, CDR2 SMNVEV (reference sequence). The CDR3: CASSFRPLTSGPNEQFF. The CDR3 region has the DNA TGTGCCAGCAGTTTTCGACCCTTGACTAGCGGGCCTAATGAGCAGTTCTTC.

This clonotype was observed at least ten times. The rearrangement joins TRBV28 to TRBJ2-3; D may be TRBD2 (6 bases). Trimming shortened V by 6 bases and J by 4 bases, and 14 bases separated the two germline ends. CDR3 length: 14 residues. Germline V gene data show CDR1 as MDHEN and CDR2 as SYDVKM. The CDR3 DNA is TGTGCCAGCAGCCGTCCCACTAGCCCAGATACGCAGTATTTT. As protein: CASSRPTSPDTQYF.

This clonotype appeared many times. V and J are TRBV6-5 and TRBJ1-1; D gene uncertain. Germline loops: CDR1 MNHEY, CDR2 SVGAGI. The V end lost 0 bases, the J end lost 1 base, and 6 bases lay between the germline ends. The CDR3 covers 14 residues. DNA for the CDR3: TGTGCCAGCAGTTACTCGAGACAGAACACTGAAGCTTTCTTT. Translation: CASSYSRQNTEAFF.

This clonotype showed up many times. J is TRBJ1-5 and V is TRBV28; 8 positions match TRBD1. Germline CDR1 is MDHEN and CDR2 is SYDVKM. This CDR3 has 14 residues. The V and J ends lost 4 bases and 4 bases, in that order; junction bases with no gene match: 3. This CDR3 reads CASSSTGGNQPQHF. The CDR3, as DNA: TGTGCCAGCAGTTCTACAGGGGGGAATCAGCCCCAGCATTTT.

A few counts support this clonotype. The chain uses TRBV4-2 and TRBJ2-5; 13 nucleotides align to TRBD2. V trimming: 1 base; J trimming: 2 bases; junction bases outside the gene matches: 7. Per germline, CDR1 LGHNA and CDR2 YNFKEQ. This CDR3 has 18 amino acids. DNA of the CDR3: TGTGCCAGCAGCCAAGGTGCGACTAGCGGGAGGCCACAAGAGACCCAGTACTTC. It translates to CASSQGATSGRPQETQYF.

In this sample, this clonotype turned up many times. The J gene is TRBJ2-1, the V gene TRBV28, with 7 bases that match TRBD2. The CDR3 length is 15 residues. V lost 5 bases and J lost 0; bases outside the gene matches: 4. Germline V CDR1 and CDR2: MDHEN, SYDVKM. CDR3 coding DNA: TGTGCCAGCAGTACGCGCGGGAGCTCCTACAATGAGCAGTTCTTC. This sequence encodes CASSTRGSSYNEQFF.

The chain employs TRBV28 and TRBJ1-1; TRBD1 might be the D (6 bases). The length of the CDR3 is 15 residues. Trimming took off 6 bases at V and 4 bases at J, with 18 bases between the two ends. CDR1 is MDHEN, CDR2 SYDVKM, per germline. CDR3 amino acids: CASREYNGGSTEAFF. DNA of the CDR3: TGTGCCAGCAGAGAGTACAACGGGGGCAGCACTGAAGCTTTCTTT.

This chain links TRBV20-1 with TRBJ1-2; D is uncertain. V was shortened by 5 bases and J by 0 bases, with 4 bases between the two germline ends. From germline, CDR1 is DFQATT and CDR2 SNEGSKA (reference sequence). This CDR3 spans 11 amino acids. CDR3 bases: TGCAGTGCTCCAGCTAACTATGGCTACACCTTC. As protein: CSAPANYGYTF.

This clonotype was seen at least ten times. The chain uses TRBV2 and TRBJ2-1; 10 bases are shared with TRBD2. CDR1 and CDR2 (germline): SNHLY, FYNNEI. V lost 5 bases and J lost 6; bases outside the gene matches: 10. This CDR3 is 16 amino acids long. CDR3 amino acids: CASSPLAGALSNEQFF. The CDR3 nucleotides read TGTGCCAGCAGTCCTCTAGCGGGAGCATTATCCAATGAGCAGTTCTTC.

Many counts were recorded for this clonotype. V gene TRBV20-1 combines with J gene TRBJ1-5; possibly TRBD1 for D (6 bases). This CDR3 is built from 15 residues. Deletions cut 6 bases from V and 0 bases from J, with 15 bases between. Germline-derived CDR1 and CDR2 are DFQATT and SNEGSKA (reference sequence). The CDR3 DNA sequence: TGCAGTGCCATACAGGGCCAAAATAGCAATCAGCCCCAGCATTTT. Protein sequence: CSAIQGQNSNQPQHF.